Included here is one T cell receptor beta chain sequence, with context. Clones were sequenced by immunoSEQ multiplex PCR, and TCRdb holds only the in-frame ones, with some missing. The sample includes tens of thousands of clones, roughly 91% of them seen just once. This specimen belongs to a study of control samples from healthy donors and cancer patients. The clonotype originates from a man aged 50-60 years with lung cancer. The sequenced sample was PBMCs.

In nucleotides, the CDR3 is TGTGCCAGCAGCGTAGGGGGCTTACATGGCTATGGCTACACCTTC. Its protein is CASSVGGLHGYGYTF. The chain joins TRBV9 to TRBJ1-2; a weak D match, TRBD1 (5 bases). Trimming shortened V by 0 bases and J by 4 bases, and 13 bases separated the two germline ends. Per germline, CDR1 SGDLS and CDR2 YYNGEE. The CDR3 sequence is 15 residues long.